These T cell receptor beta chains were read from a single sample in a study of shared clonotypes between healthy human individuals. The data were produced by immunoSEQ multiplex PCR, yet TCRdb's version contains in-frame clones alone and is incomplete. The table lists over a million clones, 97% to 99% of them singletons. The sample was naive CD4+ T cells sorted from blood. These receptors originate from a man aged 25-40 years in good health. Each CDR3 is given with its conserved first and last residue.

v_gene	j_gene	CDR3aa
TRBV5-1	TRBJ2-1	CASSLNAASGSRRRHNEQFF
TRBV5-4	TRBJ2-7	CASSLDSAYEQYF
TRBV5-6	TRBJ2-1	CASRDAGGDLVEQFF
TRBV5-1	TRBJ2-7	CASMNGHPADEQYF
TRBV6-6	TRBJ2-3	CASSEGTGWQYF
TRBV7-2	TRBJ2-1	CASSGPRGGRKYNEQFF
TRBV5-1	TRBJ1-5	CASSLEGQGAQHF
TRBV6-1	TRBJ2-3	CASSEDQGIYTQYF
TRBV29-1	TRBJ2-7	CSAAILQGQQYF
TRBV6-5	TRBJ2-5	CASGGLVMSAQYF
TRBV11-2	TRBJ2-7	CASSLGFHEQYF
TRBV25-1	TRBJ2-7	CASGRGGNYEQYF
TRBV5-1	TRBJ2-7	CASSLGSGEYF
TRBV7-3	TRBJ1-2	CASSPGGPGNPHGYTF
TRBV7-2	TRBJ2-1	CASSTFTSGHNEQFF
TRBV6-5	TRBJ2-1	CASTTGSYNEQFF
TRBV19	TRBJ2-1	CASSLGLWDEQFF
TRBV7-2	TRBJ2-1	CASSLARQYNEQFF
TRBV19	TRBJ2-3	CASSPLAGVSTDTQYF
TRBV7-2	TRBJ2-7	CASSLAGSSYEQYF
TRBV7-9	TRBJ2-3	CASSLELLGSGSTDTQYF
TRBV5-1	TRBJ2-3	CASSLTGPPDTQYF